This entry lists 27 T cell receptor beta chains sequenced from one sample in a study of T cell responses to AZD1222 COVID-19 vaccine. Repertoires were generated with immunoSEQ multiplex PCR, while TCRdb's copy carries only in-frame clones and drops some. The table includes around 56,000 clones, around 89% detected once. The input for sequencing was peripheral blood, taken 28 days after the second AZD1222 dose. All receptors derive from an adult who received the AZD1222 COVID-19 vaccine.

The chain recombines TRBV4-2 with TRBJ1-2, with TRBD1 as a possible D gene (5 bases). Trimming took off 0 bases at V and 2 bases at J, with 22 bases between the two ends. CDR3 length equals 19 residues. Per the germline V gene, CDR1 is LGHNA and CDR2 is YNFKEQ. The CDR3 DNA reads TGTGCCAGCAGCCAAGATCAAGGTGGCGGGGGGAGGGAGAACTATGGCTACACCTTC. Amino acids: CASSQDQGGGGRENYGYTF.

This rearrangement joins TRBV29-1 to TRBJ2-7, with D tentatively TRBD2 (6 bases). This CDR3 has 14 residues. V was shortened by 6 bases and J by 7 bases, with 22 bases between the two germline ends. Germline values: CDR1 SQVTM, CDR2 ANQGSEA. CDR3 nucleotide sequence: TGCAGCGTACCTGGGGGAGGAGGTACGGGTGAGCAGTACTTC. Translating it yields CSVPGGGGTGEQYF.

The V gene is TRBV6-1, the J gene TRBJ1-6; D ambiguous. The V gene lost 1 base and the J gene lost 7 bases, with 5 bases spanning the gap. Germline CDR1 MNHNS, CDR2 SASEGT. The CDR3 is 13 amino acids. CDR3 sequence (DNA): TGTGCCAGCAGTGAAGAGCTGAATTCACCCCTCCACTTT. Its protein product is CASSEELNSPLHF.

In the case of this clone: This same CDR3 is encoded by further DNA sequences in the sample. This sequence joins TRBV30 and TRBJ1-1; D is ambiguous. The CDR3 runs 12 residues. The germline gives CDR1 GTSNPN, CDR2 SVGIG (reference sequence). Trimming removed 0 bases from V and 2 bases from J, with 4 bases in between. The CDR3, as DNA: TGTGCCTGGAGTGTAAGTAACACTGAAGCTTTCTTT. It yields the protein CAWSVSNTEAFF.

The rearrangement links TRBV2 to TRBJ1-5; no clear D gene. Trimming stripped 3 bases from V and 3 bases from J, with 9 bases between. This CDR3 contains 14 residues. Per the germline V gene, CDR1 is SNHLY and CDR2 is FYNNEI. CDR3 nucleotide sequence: TGTGCCAGCAGTGATATTTCTCCCAATCAGCCCCAGCATTTT. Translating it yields CASSDISPNQPQHF.

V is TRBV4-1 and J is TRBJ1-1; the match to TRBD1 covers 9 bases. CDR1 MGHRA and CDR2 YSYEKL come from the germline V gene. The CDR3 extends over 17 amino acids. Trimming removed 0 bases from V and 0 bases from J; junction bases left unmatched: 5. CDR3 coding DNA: TGCGCCAGCAGCCAAGAGGGGACAGGGAGGTTGAACACTGAAGCTTTCTTT. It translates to CASSQEGTGRLNTEAFF.

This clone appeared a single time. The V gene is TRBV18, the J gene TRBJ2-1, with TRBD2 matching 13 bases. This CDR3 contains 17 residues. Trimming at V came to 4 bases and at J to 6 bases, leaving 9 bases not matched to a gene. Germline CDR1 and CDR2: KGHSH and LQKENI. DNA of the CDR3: TGTGCCAGCTCACGAAGGACTAGCGGGAGTGGCCCCAATGAGCAGTTCTTC. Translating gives CASSRRTSGSGPNEQFF.

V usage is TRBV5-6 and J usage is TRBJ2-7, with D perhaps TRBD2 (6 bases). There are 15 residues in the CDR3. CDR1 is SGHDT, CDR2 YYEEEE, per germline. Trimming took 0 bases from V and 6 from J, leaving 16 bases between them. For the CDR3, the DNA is TGTGCCAGCAGCTTGGAAGACGGGAGAAGGCGCGAGCAGTACTTC. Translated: CASSLEDGRRREQYF.

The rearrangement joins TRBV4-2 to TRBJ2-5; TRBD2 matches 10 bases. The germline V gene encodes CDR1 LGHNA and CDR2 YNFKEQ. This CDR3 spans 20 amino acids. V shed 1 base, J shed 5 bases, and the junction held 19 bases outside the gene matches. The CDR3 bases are TGTGCCAGCAGCCAAGGTCATGTTAGCGGGCTAGCGGGAGTCCAGGAGACCCAGTACTTC. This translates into CASSQGHVSGLAGVQETQYF.

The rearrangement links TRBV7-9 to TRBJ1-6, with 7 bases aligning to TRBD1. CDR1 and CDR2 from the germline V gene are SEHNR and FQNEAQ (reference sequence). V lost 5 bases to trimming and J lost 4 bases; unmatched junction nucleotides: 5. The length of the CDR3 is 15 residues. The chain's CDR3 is CASSRGQNYNSPLHF. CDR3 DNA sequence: TGTGCCAGCAGCAGGGGACAGAATTATAATTCACCCCTCCACTTT.

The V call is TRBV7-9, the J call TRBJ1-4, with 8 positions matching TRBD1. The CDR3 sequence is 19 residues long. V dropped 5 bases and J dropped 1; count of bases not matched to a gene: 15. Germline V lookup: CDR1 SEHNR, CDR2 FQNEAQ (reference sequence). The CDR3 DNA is TGTGCCAGCAGCACACTGACGGCAGGGGGCTATGTAACTAATGAAAAACTGTTTTTT. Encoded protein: CASSTLTAGGYVTNEKLFF.

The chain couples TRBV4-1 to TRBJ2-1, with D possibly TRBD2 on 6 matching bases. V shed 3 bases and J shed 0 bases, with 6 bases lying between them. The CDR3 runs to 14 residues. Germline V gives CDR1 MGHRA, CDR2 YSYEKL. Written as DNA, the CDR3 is TGCGCCAGCAGCCAGCGGGACTCCTACAATGAGCAGTTCTTC. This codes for CASSQRDSYNEQFF.

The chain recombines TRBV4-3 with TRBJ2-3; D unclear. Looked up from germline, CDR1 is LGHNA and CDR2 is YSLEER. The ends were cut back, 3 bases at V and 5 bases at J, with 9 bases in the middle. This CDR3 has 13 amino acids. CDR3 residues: CASSQGNGDTQYF. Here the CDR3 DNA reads TGCGCCAGCAGCCAGGGAAATGGAGATACGCAGTATTTT.

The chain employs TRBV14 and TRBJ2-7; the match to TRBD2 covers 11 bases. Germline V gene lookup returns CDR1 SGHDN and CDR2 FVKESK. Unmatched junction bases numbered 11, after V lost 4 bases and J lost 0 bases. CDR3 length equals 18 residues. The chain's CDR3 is CASSLQLGLAAHSYEQYF. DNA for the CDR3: TGTGCCAGCAGCCTCCAGCTGGGACTAGCGGCACACTCCTACGAGCAGTACTTC.

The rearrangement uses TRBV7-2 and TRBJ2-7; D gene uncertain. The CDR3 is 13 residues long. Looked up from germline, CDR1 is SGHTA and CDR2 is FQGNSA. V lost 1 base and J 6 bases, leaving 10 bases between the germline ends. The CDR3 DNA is TGTGCCAGCAGCTTAGTTGTAGCCGGCGAGCAGTACTTC. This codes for CASSLVVAGEQYF.

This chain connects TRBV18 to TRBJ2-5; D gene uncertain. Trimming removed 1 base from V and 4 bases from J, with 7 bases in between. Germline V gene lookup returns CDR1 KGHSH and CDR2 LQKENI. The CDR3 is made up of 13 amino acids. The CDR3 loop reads CASSPRSRETQYF. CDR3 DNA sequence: TGTGCCAGCTCACCACGCAGCCGAGAGACCCAGTACTTC.

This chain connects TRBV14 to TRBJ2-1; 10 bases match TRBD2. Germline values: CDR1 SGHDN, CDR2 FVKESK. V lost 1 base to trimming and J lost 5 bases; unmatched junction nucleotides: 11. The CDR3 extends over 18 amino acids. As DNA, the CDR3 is TGTGCCAGCAGCCAAGTTAAGCGGACTAGCGGTATAAACAATGAGCAGTTCTTC. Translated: CASSQVKRTSGINNEQFF.

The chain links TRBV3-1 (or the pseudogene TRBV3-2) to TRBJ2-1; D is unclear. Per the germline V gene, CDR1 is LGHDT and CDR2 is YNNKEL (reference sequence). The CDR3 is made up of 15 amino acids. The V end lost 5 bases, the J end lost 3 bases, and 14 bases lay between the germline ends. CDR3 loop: CASSNLDQVYNEQFF. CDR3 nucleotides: TGTGCCAGCAGCAACTTGGACCAGGTCTACAATGAGCAGTTCTTC.

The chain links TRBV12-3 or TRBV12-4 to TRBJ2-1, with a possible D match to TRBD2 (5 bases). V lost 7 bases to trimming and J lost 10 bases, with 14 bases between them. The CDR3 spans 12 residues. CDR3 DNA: TGTGCCAGCACCTCTAGGACTGCCGAGCAGTTCTTC. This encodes CASTSRTAEQFF.

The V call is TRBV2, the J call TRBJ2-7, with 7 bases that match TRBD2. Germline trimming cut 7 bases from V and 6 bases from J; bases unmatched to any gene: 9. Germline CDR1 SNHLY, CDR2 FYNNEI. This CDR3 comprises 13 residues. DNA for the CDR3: TGTGCCAGCAATACAGTGGGAGGGCTCGAGCAGTACTTC. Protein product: CASNTVGGLEQYF.

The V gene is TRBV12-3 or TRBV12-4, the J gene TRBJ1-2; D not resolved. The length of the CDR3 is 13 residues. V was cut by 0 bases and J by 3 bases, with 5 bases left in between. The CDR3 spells CASSLANHYGYTF. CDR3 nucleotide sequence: TGTGCCAGCAGTTTAGCGAATCACTATGGCTACACCTTC.

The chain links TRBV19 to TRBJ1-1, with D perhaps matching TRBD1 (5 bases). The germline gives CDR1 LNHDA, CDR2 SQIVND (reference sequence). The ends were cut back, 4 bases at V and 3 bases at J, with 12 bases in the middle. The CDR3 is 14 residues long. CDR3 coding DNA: TGTGCCAGTAGTAGTACAGGAAGATACACTGAAGCTTTCTTT. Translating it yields CASSSTGRYTEAFF.

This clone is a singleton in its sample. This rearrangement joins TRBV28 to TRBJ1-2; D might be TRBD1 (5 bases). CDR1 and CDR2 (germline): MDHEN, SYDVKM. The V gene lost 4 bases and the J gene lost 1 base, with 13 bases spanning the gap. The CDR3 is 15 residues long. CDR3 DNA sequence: TGTGCCAGCAGTTCGGGAGGGACGGATAACTATGGCTACACCTTC. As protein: CASSSGGTDNYGYTF.

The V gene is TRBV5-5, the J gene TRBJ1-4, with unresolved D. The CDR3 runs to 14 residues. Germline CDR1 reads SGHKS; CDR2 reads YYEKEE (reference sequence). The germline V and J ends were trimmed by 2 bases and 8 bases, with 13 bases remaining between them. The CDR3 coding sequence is TGTGCCAGCAGCTTCTGGGAGTCCGACGAAAAACTGTTTTTT. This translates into CASSFWESDEKLFF. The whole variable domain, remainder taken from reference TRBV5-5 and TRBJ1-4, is DAGVTQSPTHLIKTRGQQVTLRCSPISGHKSVSWYQQVLGQGPQFIFQYYEKEERGRGNFPDRFSARQFPNYSSELNVNALLLGDSALYLCASSFWESDEKLFFGSGTQLSVL.

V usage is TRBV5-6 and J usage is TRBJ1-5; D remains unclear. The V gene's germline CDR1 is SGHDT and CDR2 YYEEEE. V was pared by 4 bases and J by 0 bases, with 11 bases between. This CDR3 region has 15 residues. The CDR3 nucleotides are TGTGCCAGCAGCCGGCACGTTGTTAGCAATCAGCCCCAGCATTTT. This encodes CASSRHVVSNQPQHF. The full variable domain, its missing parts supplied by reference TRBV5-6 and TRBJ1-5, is DAGVTQSPTHLIKTRGQQVTLRCSPKSGHDTVSWYQQALGQGPQFIFQYYEEEERQRGNFPDRFSGHQFPNYSSELNVNALLLGDSALYLCASSRHVVSNQPQHFGDGTRLSIL.

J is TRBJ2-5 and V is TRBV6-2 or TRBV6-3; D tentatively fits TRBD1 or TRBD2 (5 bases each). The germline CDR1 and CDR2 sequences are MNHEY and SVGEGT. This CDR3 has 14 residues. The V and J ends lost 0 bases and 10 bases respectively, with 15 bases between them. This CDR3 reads CASSYSGVGKDQYF. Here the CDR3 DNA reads TGTGCCAGCAGTTACTCGGGGGTAGGCAAAGACCAGTACTTC.

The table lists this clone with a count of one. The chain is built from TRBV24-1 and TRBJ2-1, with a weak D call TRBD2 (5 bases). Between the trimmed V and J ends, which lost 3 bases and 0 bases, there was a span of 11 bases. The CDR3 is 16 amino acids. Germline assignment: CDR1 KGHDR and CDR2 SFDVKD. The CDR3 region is CATSDPTGSSYNEQFF. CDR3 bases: TGTGCCACCAGTGATCCTACGGGGAGCTCCTACAATGAGCAGTTCTTC.